The rows below give T cell receptor beta chains drawn from one sample of a study of molecular identifiers for immune sequencing clone quantification. Each CDR3 protein is one row after TCRdb ran MiXCR on the PCR reads. The data contain 350,000 or so distinct CDR3 sequences, roughly a fifth of them singletons. Sequencing input: naive CD8+ T cells from blood, with Jurkat cell RNA spiked in. These TCRs come from a human donor in good health. Some libraries in this study had Jurkat cell RNA spiked in. CDR3s include the opening cysteine and the closing phenylalanine or tryptophan. A D gene is named only where the DNA matches it firmly. Size is omitted from some rows. Given values are once, few, many or a class for expanded clones.

DNA	CDR3	size	V	D	J
TGCAGTGCTAGAGTTCAGAGTGTAGACTACGAGCAGTACTTC	CSARVQSVDYEQYF	many	TRBV20-1	-	TRBJ2-7
TGTGCCAGCAGTTATTCGCGGGGGGATCACTACGAGCAGTACTTC	CASSYSRGDHYEQYF	-	TRBV6-2/TRBV6-3	TRBD2	TRBJ2-7
TGTGCCAGCAGCCCCCTCGAAGTGGGCACCGGGGAGCTGTTTTTT	CASSPLEVGTGELFF	many	TRBV9	-	TRBJ2-2
TGTGCCACCAGTGCGAGGTACAATGAGCAGTTCTTC	CATSARYNEQFF	-	TRBV24-1	-	TRBJ2-1
TGTGCCAGCAGTCCAGGGACTTTTAATTCACCCCTCCACTTT	CASSPGTFNSPLHF	many	TRBV12-3/TRBV12-4	-	TRBJ1-6
TGTGCCAGCAGCTTAATATGGTCGGGACGAGAGACCCAGTACTTC	CASSLIWSGRETQYF	few	TRBV11-1	-	TRBJ2-5
TGTGCCAGCAGCGGAGCCGGGAGACAAGAGACCCAGTACTTC	CASSGAGRQETQYF	many	TRBV9	-	TRBJ2-5
TGTGCCAGCAGTTTGTGGGAAAGCTCCTACGAGCAGTACTTC	CASSLWESSYEQYF	many	TRBV28	-	TRBJ2-7
TGTGCCAGCAGTGTCCCCGGGACAGGAGATACTGAAGCTTTCTTT	CASSVPGTGDTEAFF	many	TRBV2	TRBD1	TRBJ1-1
TGCAGTGCCCCTAAAACGGACAGGGGTCGCTACGAGCAGTACTTC	CSAPKTDRGRYEQYF	-	TRBV20-1	TRBD1	TRBJ2-7
TGCAGCGTTGAAAGGGAGAACACCGGGGAGCTGTTTTTT	CSVERENTGELFF	many	TRBV29-1	-	TRBJ2-2
TGTGCCAGCAGCTTAGGATGGGAGCTAGGTGAAGCTTTCTTT	CASSLGWELGEAFF	many	TRBV7-2	-	TRBJ1-1
TGCAGTACTAGAGATTATCCTAGAATCTCAGATACGCAGTATTTT	CSTRDYPRISDTQYF	few	TRBV20-1	-	TRBJ2-3
TGTGCCAGCTCAATAATCAGGGAGGAGACCCAGTACTTC	CASSIIREETQYF	few	TRBV18	-	TRBJ2-5
TGTGCCAGCAGTTCCTCCCCGGGACTGCCCAATCAGCCCCAGCATTTT	CASSSSPGLPNQPQHF	-	TRBV27	-	TRBJ1-5
TGCAGCGTTGAGCTAGCGGAGGACTACGAGCAGTACTTC	CSVELAEDYEQYF	many	TRBV29-1	TRBD2	TRBJ2-7
TGTGCCAGCAGCCAGGATAACTATGGCTACGCCTTC	CASSQDNYGYAF	-	TRBV5-3	-	TRBJ1-2
TGTGCCAGTATACGGGGGACGAGGGGCTCTGGAAACACCATATATTTT	CASIRGTRGSGNTIYF	-	TRBV19	-	TRBJ1-3
TGTGCCAGTAGTATAGGAAGTAGGGGGACCCTTTCCTACGAGCAGTACTTC	CASSIGSRGTLSYEQYF	-	TRBV19	-	TRBJ2-7
TGTGCCAGCAGTTTGGGGTCGACAGGGAACTATGGCTACACCTTC	CASSLGSTGNYGYTF	many	TRBV28	TRBD1	TRBJ1-2
TGTGCCAGCAGTTTATCGTCGGACGGCCGGACCCAGTACTTC	CASSLSSDGRTQYF	many	TRBV27	-	TRBJ2-5
TGTGCCAGCAGTCCCTACCCGGGACAGGGTAACACTGAAGCTTTCTTT	CASSPYPGQGNTEAFF	few	TRBV7-9	TRBD1	TRBJ1-1
TGTGCCAGTAGTATATGGGCCCCTTTGAGGAGCACAGATACGCAGTATTTT	CASSIWAPLRSTDTQYF	many	TRBV19	-	TRBJ2-3
TGTGCCAGCAGTGAGGGGCTGGGTACGCAGTATTTT	CASSEGLGTQYF	many	TRBV13	-	TRBJ2-3
TGTGCCAGCTGTCCCGGGACTAGCGGGGGGGCCTGGCAGACCCAGTACTTC	CASCPGTSGGAWQTQYF	-	TRBV27	TRBD2	TRBJ2-5
TGTGCCAGCAGTTTCGGGGGAAAGGGGCCTGAAGCTTTCTTT	CASSFGGKGPEAFF	many	TRBV12-3/TRBV12-4	-	TRBJ1-1
TGCGCCAGCAGCCAAGACCGGGGACAGGCAAACTATGGCTACACCTTC	CASSQDRGQANYGYTF	many	TRBV4-3	TRBD1	TRBJ1-2
TGTGCCAGCAGCGCATCGACAGGGGGCTTCGGCAATCAGCCCCAGCATTTT	CASSASTGGFGNQPQHF	many	TRBV12-3/TRBV12-4	TRBD1	TRBJ1-5
TGTGCCAGCAGCTTAGGACGGACAGGGTCCCTACGCGGTGAAAAACTGTTTTTT	CASSLGRTGSLRGEKLFF	few	TRBV11-2	TRBD1	TRBJ1-4